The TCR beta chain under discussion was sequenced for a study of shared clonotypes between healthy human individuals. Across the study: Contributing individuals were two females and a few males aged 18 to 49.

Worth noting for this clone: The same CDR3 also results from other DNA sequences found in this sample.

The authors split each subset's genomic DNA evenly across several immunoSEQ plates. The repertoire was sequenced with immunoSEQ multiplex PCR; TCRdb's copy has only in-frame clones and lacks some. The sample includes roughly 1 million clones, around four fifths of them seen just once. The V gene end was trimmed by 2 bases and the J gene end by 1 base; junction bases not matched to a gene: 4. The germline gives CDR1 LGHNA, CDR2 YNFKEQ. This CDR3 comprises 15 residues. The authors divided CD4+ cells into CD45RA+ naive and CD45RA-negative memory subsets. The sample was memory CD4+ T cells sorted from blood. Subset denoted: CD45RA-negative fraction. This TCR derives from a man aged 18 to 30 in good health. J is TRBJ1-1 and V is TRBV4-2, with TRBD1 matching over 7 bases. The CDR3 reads CASSQQGQTNTEAFF. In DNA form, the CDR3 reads TGTGCCAGCAGCCAACAGGGACAGACGAACACTGAAGCTTTCTTT.